This entry lists 32 T cell receptor beta chains sequenced from one sample in a study of cytomegalovirus exposure and HLA in healthy donors. PCR used 60 Vbeta primers and 13 Jbeta primers. Assay used: immunoSEQ multiplex PCR; TCRdb lists only in-frame clones, some missing. The sample table sets out 220,000 or so clones. Material for sequencing was PBMCs. The source is a girl aged 2-10 years in good health and CMV-seropositive.

V is TRBV11-2 and J is TRBJ1-2; D is unresolved. V was clipped by 0 bases and J by 0 bases, with 11 bases between them. The CDR3 length is 16 residues. CDR1 and CDR2 from the germline V gene are SGHAT and FQNNGV. The CDR3 spells CASSLDGNGANYGYTF. CDR3 bases: TGTGCCAGCAGCTTAGACGGGAACGGAGCTAACTATGGCTACACCTTC.

The chain links TRBV5-1 to TRBJ1-3, with D unresolved. Between the trimmed V and J ends, which lost 0 bases and 4 bases, there was a span of 11 bases. Germline V gene lookup returns CDR1 SGHRS and CDR2 YFSETQ. The CDR3 is 15 amino acids. The CDR3 reads CASSLEGGPGNTIYF. As DNA, the CDR3 is TGCGCCAGCAGCTTGGAAGGAGGGCCCGGAAACACCATATATTTT.

About this clone: One end of the junction varies from germline; a read error may be responsible. This sequence joins TRBV23-1 and TRBJ1-3, with D tentatively TRBD1 (6 bases). TRBV23-1 is filed as an ORF, its function uncertain. This CDR3 has 12 amino acids. The CDR3 DNA follows: TGCGCCAGCAGTCAATCAGGGGGGGCCAGAGACTTT. Protein sequence: CASSQSGGARDF.

The V and J genes are TRBV10-3 and TRBJ2-3, with TRBD1 matching 8 bases. Germline V gene sequence: CDR1 ENHRY, CDR2 SYGVKD. After removal of 6 bases from V and 0 bases from J, the junction contained 2 bases not matched to a gene. The length of the CDR3 is 14 residues. As DNA, the CDR3 is TGTGCCATCAGAGGACAGGGCAGCACAGATACGCAGTATTTT. This codes for CAIRGQGSTDTQYF.

This chain uses TRBV18 with TRBJ1-2; a possible D gene is TRBD1 (5 bases). The germline CDR1 and CDR2 sequences are KGHSH and LQKENI. V was cut by 3 bases and J by 3 bases, with 14 bases left in between. This CDR3 is built from 15 residues. The CDR3 loop is CASSPGPSGDYGYTF. DNA of the CDR3: TGTGCCAGCTCACCCGGGCCCTCGGGGGACTATGGCTACACCTTC.

This rearrangement joins TRBV6-5 to TRBJ2-3, with a possible D match to TRBD1 (6 bases). Deletions cut 7 bases from V and 5 bases from J, with 19 bases between. The CDR3 extends over 15 amino acids. Germline CDR1 MNHEY, CDR2 SVGAGI. The CDR3 is CASIKMGQGKDTQYF. CDR3 coding DNA: TGTGCCAGCATTAAAATGGGGCAGGGGAAAGATACGCAGTATTTT.

The gene calls are TRBV28 and TRBJ2-3; 9 bases are a match to TRBD2. V was pared by 8 bases and J by 1 base, with 7 bases of the junction left unmatched. CDR1 is MDHEN and CDR2 is SYDVKM in the germline V gene. The CDR3 runs 15 residues. The CDR3 bases are TGTGCCAGCCACGAGGGCGGGAGGGGCACAGATACGCAGTATTTT. It translates to CASHEGGRGTDTQYF.

This sequence joins TRBV19 and TRBJ2-2; 9 nucleotides align to TRBD2. The CDR3 consists of 17 residues. The trim removed 3 bases at V and 3 bases at J, leaving 8 bases unmatched. Germline-derived CDR1 and CDR2 are LNHDA and SQIVND (reference sequence). Here the CDR3 reads CASSIDGGREHTGELFF. CDR3 sequence (DNA): TGTGCCAGTAGTATCGATGGCGGGAGGGAACACACCGGGGAGCTGTTTTTT.

This chain uses TRBV5-6 with TRBJ2-2, with TRBD1 matching 7 bases. With V trimmed by 1 base and J by 2 bases, 5 bases remained unmatched. CDR1 and CDR2 from the germline V gene are SGHDT and YYEEEE. The CDR3 contains 16 residues. The CDR3 loop reads CASSLLGTDNTGELFF. The CDR3, as DNA: TGTGCCAGCAGCTTGTTAGGGACAGATAACACCGGGGAGCTGTTTTTT.

This chain links TRBV7-9 with TRBJ1-5; D uncertain. Germline V lookup: CDR1 SEHNR, CDR2 FQNEAQ (reference sequence). Trimming stripped 4 bases from V and 5 bases from J, with 6 bases between. This CDR3 has 12 amino acids. This CDR3 reads CASSSNDQPQHF. The CDR3 coding sequence is TGTGCCAGCAGCTCAAATGATCAGCCCCAGCATTTT. Full variable domain (rest looked up from reference TRBV7-9 and TRBJ1-5): DTGVSQNPRHKITKRGQNVTFRCDPISEHNRLYWYRQTLGQGPEFLTYFQNEAQLEKSRLLSDRFSAERPKGSFSTLEIQRTEQGDSAMYLCASSSNDQPQHFGDGTRLSIL.

The genes are TRBV7-2 and TRBJ2-1; TRBD2 matches 14 bases. The CDR3 is 16 amino acids. The germline V gene has CDR1 SGHTA and CDR2 FQGNSA. V was clipped by 1 base and J by 9 bases; unmatched bases: 5. The CDR3: CASSLDGLAGGIEQFF. The DNA for the CDR3 is TGTGCCAGCAGCTTAGACGGACTAGCGGGAGGCATTGAGCAGTTCTTC.

The V and J genes are TRBV5-4 and TRBJ2-7; 12 bases are shared with TRBD2. Germline CDR1 is SGHNT and CDR2 is YYREEE (reference sequence). The CDR3 is 15 amino acids. The junction had 7 bases not matched to a gene; V was cut back by 3 bases and J by 6 bases. This CDR3 reads CASSSTSGSAVEQYF. CDR3 nucleotide sequence: TGTGCCAGCAGCTCGACTAGCGGGAGCGCGGTCGAGCAGTACTTC.

The chain recombines TRBV6-5 with TRBJ2-5; TRBD2 aligns across 9 bases. This CDR3 is 14 amino acids long. CDR1 and CDR2 from the germline V gene are MNHEY and SVGAGI. The CDR3 loop reads CASGREGILETQYF. The CDR3 DNA sequence: TGTGCAAGCGGGCGGGAGGGGATCTTAGAGACCCAGTACTTC.

This chain links TRBV27 with TRBJ2-2; 10 nucleotides agree with TRBD2. There are 16 residues in the CDR3. V gave up 5 bases and J gave up 5 bases; unmatched junction bases: 8. CDR1 is MNHEY and CDR2 is SMNVEV in the germline V gene (reference sequence). The CDR3 here is CASSRQGLARTGELFF. As DNA, the CDR3 is TGTGCCAGCAGTCGCCAGGGACTAGCGCGTACCGGGGAGCTGTTTTTT.

The rearrangement links TRBV5-1 to TRBJ2-2; no clear D gene. From germline, CDR1 is SGHRS and CDR2 YFSETQ. The germline V and J ends were trimmed by 3 bases and 5 bases, with 14 bases remaining between them. The CDR3 has 15 residues. DNA for the CDR3: TGCGCCAGCAGCTCCATCGCGGCAACAACCGGGGAGCTGTTTTTT. This encodes CASSSIAATTGELFF.

V and J are TRBV5-1 and TRBJ2-3; possible D gene TRBD1, 6 bases. The CDR3 sequence is 15 residues long. The germline V and J ends were trimmed by 1 base and 0 bases, with 9 bases remaining between them. Germline V lookup: CDR1 SGHRS, CDR2 YFSETQ. The CDR3 sequence is CASSLRQDSTDTQYF. CDR3 bases: TGCGCCAGCAGCTTGCGACAGGACAGCACAGATACGCAGTATTTT.

The gene calls are TRBV11-2 and TRBJ2-1, with D perhaps TRBD2 (6 bases). V was shortened by 5 bases and J by 9 bases, with 8 bases between the two germline ends. This CDR3 contains 11 residues. CDR1 is SGHAT and CDR2 is FQNNGV in the germline V gene. The CDR3 DNA reads TGTGCCAGCAGCCCCGGGAGTGAGCAGTTCTTC. This sequence encodes CASSPGSEQFF.

The chain has TRBV7-2 and TRBJ2-5, with 8 bases aligning to TRBD2. J was trimmed by 5 bases and V by 3 bases; bases with no gene match: 8. The germline CDR1 and CDR2 sequences are SGHTA and FQGNSA. This CDR3 is built from 15 residues. The CDR3 DNA reads as TGTGCCAGCAGCTTTAGCGGGGTCCCTCCTGAGACCCAGTACTTC. Encoded protein: CASSFSGVPPETQYF. Looking up the rest from reference TRBV7-2 and TRBJ2-5 gives the full variable domain: GAGVSQSPSNKVTEKGKDVELRCDPISGHTALYWYRQSLGQGLEFLIYFQGNSAPDKSGLPSDRFSAERTGGSVSTLTIQRTQQEDSAVYLCASSFSGVPPETQYFGPGTRLLVL.

The chain links TRBV28 to TRBJ1-5; maybe TRBD1 (5 bases). The CDR3 is made up of 16 amino acids. In germline, CDR1 is MDHEN, CDR2 SYDVKM. Between the trimmed V and J ends, which lost 6 bases and 3 bases, there was a span of 18 bases. CDR3 sequence reads: CASSHGWGGDNQPQHF. The CDR3 bases are TGTGCCAGCAGCCATGGTTGGGGGGGGGACAATCAGCCCCAGCATTTT. Based on the CDR3 plus reference TRBV28 and TRBJ1-5, the full variable domain is DVKVTQSSRYLVKRTGEKVFLECVQDMDHENMFWYRQDPGLGLRLIYFSYDVKMKEKGDIPEGYSVSREKKERFSLILESASTNQTSMYLCASSHGWGGDNQPQHFGDGTRLSIL.

This sequence joins TRBV5-1 and TRBJ1-1, with 9 bases aligning to TRBD1. Germline V gene data show CDR1 as SGHRS and CDR2 as YFSETQ. The V segment lost 6 bases and the J segment 4 bases; nucleotides outside the gene matches: 10. This CDR3 spans 15 amino acids. The CDR3 reads CASNVGDRDRTEAFF. DNA of the CDR3: TGCGCCAGCAATGTGGGGGACAGGGATCGCACTGAAGCTTTCTTT.

J is TRBJ2-5 and V is TRBV5-4, with TRBD1 as a possible D gene (8 bases). CDR3 length: 16 residues. V was cut by 6 bases and J by 4 bases, with 22 bases left in between. Germline V gene data show CDR1 as SGHNT and CDR2 as YYREEE (reference sequence). Written as DNA, the CDR3 is TGTGCCAGCACCCTTGGGGGGGGCAGGGGGCCAGAGACCCAGTACTTC. It encodes CASTLGGGRGPETQYF.

The chain employs TRBV21-1 and TRBJ2-2; no DNA check was done on the table's D call, TRBD2. TRBV21-1 is a pseudogene. The CDR3 runs to 17 residues. The CDR3 sequence: CASSKMLGLLLAGELFF. CDR3 in DNA: TGTGCCAGCAGCAAAATGCTGGGACTCCTTTTGGCCGGGGAGCTGTTTTTT.

The chain uses TRBV6-5 and TRBJ2-7; 7 nucleotides agree with TRBD2. Trimming took 7 bases from V and 4 from J; bases not matched to a gene: 7. Germline CDR1 and CDR2: MNHEY and SVGAGI. The CDR3 is made up of 13 amino acids. Here the CDR3 DNA reads TGTGCCAGCAAGAGCGGGAACCCGTACGAGCAGTACTTC. Protein product: CASKSGNPYEQYF.

The chain employs TRBV7-2 and TRBJ2-1, with D hard to call. Germline-derived CDR1 and CDR2 are SGHTA and FQGNSA. The CDR3 has 11 amino acids. Trimming removed 5 bases at V and 4 bases at J, with 3 bases between. CDR3 nucleotide sequence: TGTGCCAGCAGCCCTTACAATGAGCAGTTCTTC. Its protein product is CASSPYNEQFF. Combining the CDR3 with reference TRBV7-2 and TRBJ2-1 gives the whole variable domain GAGVSQSPSNKVTEKGKDVELRCDPISGHTALYWYRQSLGQGLEFLIYFQGNSAPDKSGLPSDRFSAERTGGSVSTLTIQRTQQEDSAVYLCASSPYNEQFFGPGTRLTVL.

The chain links TRBV7-8 to TRBJ1-2; 7 nucleotides line up with TRBD1. Germline CDR1 is SGHVS and CDR2 is FQNEAQ. This CDR3 has 14 residues. V dropped 4 bases and J dropped 6; count of bases not matched to a gene: 8. CDR3 sequence (DNA): TGTGCCAGCAGCTCGCCAACAGGGGAGCATGGCTACACCTTC. As protein: CASSSPTGEHGYTF.

DNA of the CDR3: TGTGCCAGCAGTGAGTCGGGGAGGAACACTGAAGCTTTCTTT. It translates to CASSESGRNTEAFF. This chain uses TRBV6-1 with TRBJ1-1; no clear D. The CDR3 runs to 14 residues. In germline, CDR1 is MNHNS, CDR2 SASEGT. V lost 3 bases, J lost 1 base, and 9 bases lay in between.

CDR3 coding DNA: TGTGCCAGCGGTAGGACAGCCGATTACAGCGAGCAGTACTTC. It specifies CASGRTADYSEQYF. This sequence joins TRBV6-1 and TRBJ2-5; tentative D call: TRBD1 (6 bases). Near its end, the DNA agrees better with TRBJ2-7, so the J call may be wrong. Germline V gene sequence: CDR1 MNHNS, CDR2 SASEGT. This CDR3 has 14 amino acids.

The chain is built from TRBV11-2 and TRBJ2-5, with unresolved D. Trimming left V 4 bases short and J 5 bases short, with 11 bases between. Germline V gene sequence: CDR1 SGHAT, CDR2 FQNNGV. The CDR3 sequence is 13 residues long. The CDR3 is CASSSSPGETQYF. Here the CDR3 DNA reads TGTGCCAGCAGCTCCTCCCCCGGGGAGACCCAGTACTTC.

This chain links TRBV19 with TRBJ2-5; weak D call: TRBD2 (5 bases). Trimming removed 7 bases at V and 5 bases at J, with 14 bases between. The CDR3 covers 13 residues. Germline CDR1 is LNHDA and CDR2 is SQIVND (reference sequence). The CDR3 spells CASTPSPGETQYF. The CDR3 DNA follows: TGTGCCAGTACGCCGTCACCGGGGGAGACCCAGTACTTC.

The gene calls are TRBV29-1 and TRBJ2-2; perhaps TRBD2 as D (6 bases). The CDR3 is 14 amino acids. Germline V gene data show CDR1 as SQVTM and CDR2 as ANQGSEA. V lost 1 base, J lost 5 bases, and 11 bases lay in between. The CDR3 loop is CSVEATSGTGELFF. CDR3 coding DNA: TGCAGCGTTGAAGCGACTAGTGGGACCGGGGAGCTGTTTTTT.

CDR3 bases: TGTGCCAGCAGCTTGGGGGCCTATGAAGCTTTCTTT. It codes for CASSLGAYEAFF. The chain employs TRBV5-4 and TRBJ1-1; the D is unclear. Germline V gene sequence: CDR1 SGHNT, CDR2 YYREEE (reference sequence). V lost 0 bases to trimming and J lost 7 bases, with 7 bases between them. The CDR3 sequence is 12 residues long.

The V gene is TRBV7-8, the J gene TRBJ2-1; weak D call: TRBD1 (6 bases). The germline V gene encodes CDR1 SGHVS and CDR2 FQNEAQ. V was shortened by 5 bases and J by 6 bases, with 17 bases between the two germline ends. This CDR3 comprises 15 residues. The CDR3 DNA sequence: TGTGCCAGCAGCCAAAGCCAGGGGCGCGGCAATGAGCAGTTCTTC. It encodes CASSQSQGRGNEQFF. Complete variable domain (other parts from reference TRBV7-8 and TRBJ2-1): GAGVSQSPRYKVAKRGQDVALRCDPISGHVSLFWYQQALGQGPEFLTYFQNEAQLDKSGLPSDRFFAERPEGSVSTLKIQRTQQEDSAVYLCASSQSQGRGNEQFFGPGTRLTVL.